These 13 T cell receptor beta chains share one sample of origin, sequenced in a study of blood T cell repertoires in COVID-19. Produced via immunoSEQ multiplex PCR; TCRdb's table is partial and in-frame only. This sample has approximately 120,000 clones, with roughly 90% found just once. Sequencing used peripheral blood. Receptors originate from a man aged 50-60 years with acute or convalescent COVID-19.

The chain uses TRBV5-4 and TRBJ2-1; 8 nucleotides line up with TRBD2. The ends lost 3 bases at V and 2 bases at J; junction bases unmatched: 10. The CDR3 spans 17 residues. CDR1 is SGHNT and CDR2 is YYREEE in the germline V gene (reference sequence). CDR3 protein: CASSSPFSGSPYNEQFF. DNA of the CDR3: TGTGCCAGCAGCTCCCCCTTCAGCGGGAGCCCCTACAATGAGCAGTTCTTC. The full variable domain, in which reference TRBV5-4 and TRBJ2-1 provide the parts outside the CDR3, is ETGVTQSPTHLIKTRGQQVTLRCSSQSGHNTVSWYQQALGQGPQFIFQYYREEENGRGNFPPRFSGLQFPNYSSELNVNALELDDSALYLCASSSPFSGSPYNEQFFGPGTRLTVL.

This clone was detected only once. CDR3 sequence (DNA): TGTGCCAGCAGCTTTAGCGGGAGCTCCTACGAGCAGTACTTC. Translated, it gives CASSFSGSSYEQYF. The chain has TRBV4-2 and TRBJ2-7; 9 bases fit TRBD2. V shed 5 bases and J 0 bases; nucleotides not matched to a gene: 2. Germline assignment: CDR1 LGHNA and CDR2 YNFKEQ. The CDR3 length is 14 residues.

This clone is a singleton in its sample. V and J are TRBV18 and TRBJ2-2; 8 nucleotides agree with TRBD2. J gave up 4 bases and V 4 bases, and 5 bases lay outside the gene matches. CDR1 and CDR2 from the germline V gene are KGHSH and LQKENI. The CDR3 has 15 residues. The CDR3 nucleotides read TGTGCCAGCTCACAACAGCGGGAGCCCACCGGGGAGCTGTTTTTT. Its protein product is CASSQQREPTGELFF. Using reference TRBV18 and TRBJ2-2 for the parts outside the CDR3, the full variable domain is NAGVMQNPRHLVRRRGQEARLRCSPMKGHSHVYWYRQLPEEGLKFMVYLQKENIIDESGMPKERFSAEFPKEGPSILRIQQVVRGDSAAYFCASSQQREPTGELFFGEGSRLTVL.

This sequence joins TRBV27 and TRBJ1-1, with a tentative D call TRBD1 (5 bases). The CDR3 is 13 residues long. CDR1 and CDR2 (germline): MNHEY, SMNVEV (reference sequence). V was clipped by 7 bases and J by 6 bases, with 15 bases between them. As DNA, the CDR3 is TGTGCCAGCAAGGCCGGGGGGGGACCTGAAGCTTTCTTT. Its translation is CASKAGGGPEAFF.

This chain links TRBV7-2 with TRBJ1-2; tentatively, D is TRBD1 (6 bases). Germline lookup yields CDR1 SGHTA and CDR2 FQGNSA. This CDR3 region has 14 residues. V lost 5 bases and J lost 4, with 14 bases in between. The CDR3 reads CASSRRQETYGYTF. The CDR3 region has the DNA TGTGCCAGCAGCCGCCGACAGGAGACCTATGGCTACACCTTC.

The gene calls are TRBV6-5 and TRBJ2-1; 10 nucleotides agree with TRBD2. Losses at the gene ends were 4 bases for V and 6 bases for J; bases not matched to a gene: 9. Germline assignment: CDR1 MNHEY and CDR2 SVGAGI. The CDR3 totals 16 residues. CDR3 coding DNA: TGTGCCAGCAGTTTCCGTCCTAGCGGGAGTGCCAATGAGCAGTTCTTC. This codes for CASSFRPSGSANEQFF.

The V call is TRBV6-5, the J call TRBJ1-1; D unresolved. The CDR3 is made up of 11 amino acids. Trimming stripped 6 bases from V and 6 bases from J, with 8 bases between. Germline CDR1 and CDR2: MNHEY and SVGAGI. The CDR3 region is CASRVAAEAFF. CDR3 sequence (DNA): TGTGCCAGCAGGGTAGCTGCTGAAGCTTTCTTT.

V gene TRBV27 combines with J gene TRBJ2-3, with 9 bases fitting TRBD1. Germline V gene sequence: CDR1 MNHEY, CDR2 SMNVEV (reference sequence). Losses at the gene ends were 5 bases for V and 5 bases for J; bases not matched to a gene: 11. This CDR3 region has 16 residues. The CDR3 here is CASSALTGTGKDTQYF. The CDR3 DNA reads as TGTGCCAGCAGTGCACTTACCGGGACAGGGAAAGATACGCAGTATTTT.

V and J are TRBV27 and TRBJ2-3; 7 nucleotides line up with TRBD2. V was pared by 3 bases and J by 3 bases, with 6 bases of the junction left unmatched. The CDR3 sequence is 15 residues long. Germline loops: CDR1 MNHEY, CDR2 SMNVEV (reference sequence). The CDR3 DNA follows: TGTGCCAGCAGTTTCATCGGCGGGAGAACAGATACGCAGTATTTT. This translates into CASSFIGGRTDTQYF.

The chain recombines TRBV7-2 with TRBJ2-2, with D perhaps TRBD2 (5 bases). The germline CDR1 and CDR2 sequences are SGHTA and FQGNSA. CDR3 size: 15 residues. Trimming took 1 base from V and 6 from J, leaving 12 bases between them. The CDR3 reads CASSLGGSGAGELFF. The CDR3 DNA reads TGTGCCAGCAGCTTAGGAGGGAGTGGTGCCGGGGAGCTGTTTTTT.

Only a few counts were recorded for this clone. The chain recombines TRBV3-1 (or the pseudogene TRBV3-2) with TRBJ1-6; TRBD1 matches 8 bases. Germline V CDR1 and CDR2: LGHDT, YNNKEL (reference sequence). The CDR3 contains 16 residues. V lost 1 base, J lost 9 bases, and 8 bases stayed unmatched. The CDR3 nucleotides read TGTGCCAGCAGCCAAGCTCTGACAGGGGTCGGTTCACCCCTCCACTTT. Its translation: CASSQALTGVGSPLHF.

The chain is built from TRBV6-6 and TRBJ2-7; a possible D gene is TRBD2 (6 bases). The V and J ends lost 6 bases and 7 bases respectively, with 13 bases between them. In germline, CDR1 is MNHNY, CDR2 SVGAGI (reference sequence). The length of the CDR3 is 12 residues. The CDR3 protein is CASREGALEQYF. CDR3 bases: TGTGCCAGCAGGGAGGGAGCATTAGAGCAGTACTTC.

This rearrangement joins TRBV12-5 to TRBJ2-1; maybe TRBD2 (5 bases). The CDR3 is 13 amino acids. Trimming took 0 bases from V and 13 from J, leaving 13 bases between them. In germline, CDR1 is LGHNT, CDR2 FRNRAP. In DNA, the CDR3 is TGTGCTAGTGGTTTGGTCGAGGGTGGGCCTCAGTTCTTC. Its protein is CASGLVEGGPQFF.